The clone carrying this TCR beta chain has a handful of counts. Its antigen is still unknown. TCRdb reprocessed the 5' RACE reads with MiXCR, giving one entry per CDR3 protein. The sample shows 560,000 or so distinct CDR3 sequences, 17% of them seen only once. This record belongs to a study of T-cell memory formation after mild COVID-19. Germline V CDR1 and CDR2: SEHNR, FQNEAQ (reference sequence). J gave up 9 bases and V 4 bases, and 2 bases lay outside the gene matches. CDR3 length equals 14 residues. Findings and caveats of the study: Several responding clones turned up in pre-infection memory, indicating that cross-reactive memory may have taken part.

What was sequenced was PBMCs or a T cell subset sorted from them (not recorded which). The chain links TRBV7-9 to TRBJ2-4, with 14 bases matching TRBD2. The receptor comes from an adult woman who had mild COVID-19 (a few samples of this study predate the infection). Cell type and time point are not known. The CDR3 protein is CASSSGLAGGIQYF. For the CDR3, the DNA is TGTGCCAGCAGCTCCGGACTAGCGGGAGGCATTCAGTACTTC.